The 32 T cell receptor beta chains below all came from one sample that was sequenced in a study of CD8 T cells in ankylosing spondylitis. Each CDR3 protein is one row after TCRdb ran MiXCR on the 5' RACE reads. The repertoire holds a few hundred thousand distinct CDR3 sequences, more than 15% seen once, with roughly a third in the top ten. The specimen sequenced was blood, either unsorted or a sorted T cell fraction (not recorded which). The receptors derive from a male donor with ankylosing spondylitis or in good health (not recorded which).

This chain joins TRBV29-1 and TRBJ1-1, with D hard to call. CDR1 is SQVTM, CDR2 ANQGSEA, per germline. The CDR3 contains 11 residues. Trimming removed 6 bases at V and 7 bases at J, with 12 bases between. Here the CDR3 DNA reads TGCAGCGTCGGAGTTGGGGATGAAGCTTTCTTT. It codes for CSVGVGDEAFF.

This clonotype appeared a few times. This CDR3 is CSARDLWREETQYF. In nucleotides, the CDR3 is TGCAGTGCTAGAGATCTGTGGAGGGAAGAGACCCAGTACTTC. The chain combines TRBV20-1 with TRBJ2-5; D is possibly TRBD2 (6 bases). This CDR3 region has 14 residues. CDR1 and CDR2 from the germline V gene are DFQATT and SNEGSKA (reference sequence). Trimming shortened V by 0 bases and J by 3 bases, and 11 bases separated the two germline ends.

There are a few counts of this clonotype. This chain joins TRBV24-1 and TRBJ1-5; 7 bases agree with TRBD1. Germline-derived CDR1 and CDR2 are KGHDR and SFDVKD. The CDR3 contains 16 residues. Losses at the gene ends were 3 bases for V and 4 bases for J; bases not matched to a gene: 8. The CDR3 sequence is CATSDGAPGQNQPQHF. The CDR3 DNA sequence: TGTGCCACCAGTGATGGGGCCCCGGGACAGAATCAGCCCCAGCATTTT.

This clonotype was detected ten times or more. This chain uses TRBV29-1 with TRBJ2-1; 10 bases are a match to TRBD2. Losses at the gene ends were 6 bases for V and 4 bases for J; bases not matched to a gene: 15. CDR1 is SQVTM, CDR2 ANQGSEA, per germline. The CDR3 runs 17 residues. The CDR3 DNA sequence: TGCAGCGTGACCGGGACACTGACTAGCGGGTCGTACAATGAGCAGTTCTTC. Encoded protein: CSVTGTLTSGSYNEQFF.

This clonotype has a count of ten or more. CDR3 DNA: TGTGCCAGCAGCTTAGGGGCTAGCGGGGGACGAAGCTCCTACGAGCAGTACTTC. It specifies CASSLGASGGRSSYEQYF. The V call is TRBV11-1, the J call TRBJ2-7; 10 positions agree with TRBD2. The junction had 9 bases not matched to a gene; V was cut back by 1 base and J by 0 bases. The germline gives CDR1 SGHAT, CDR2 FQDESV (reference sequence). This CDR3 is 18 amino acids long.

This chain connects TRBV6-1 to TRBJ1-3; 7 nucleotides line up with TRBD1. There are 15 residues in the CDR3. Germline lookup yields CDR1 MNHNS and CDR2 SASEGT. J gave up 4 bases and V 1 base, and 4 bases lay outside the gene matches. In DNA, the CDR3 is TGTGCCAGCAGTGAAGAGGGGGCAGGAGGAAACACCATATATTTT. This translates into CASSEEGAGGNTIYF.

The gene calls are TRBV7-6 and TRBJ2-7; D not certain. Germline V lookup: CDR1 SGHVS, CDR2 FNYEAQ. Trimming pared 0 bases from V and 4 bases from J, leaving 7 bases between. The CDR3 contains 13 residues. CDR3 coding DNA: TGTGCCAGCAGCTTAGCGCGAGTTTACGAGCAGTACTTC. This gives the protein CASSLARVYEQYF.

This clonotype was recorded a few times. V usage is TRBV4-1 and J usage is TRBJ2-2; 14 nucleotides align to TRBD2. This CDR3 has 18 amino acids. Trimming took 4 bases from V and 0 from J; bases not matched to a gene: 4. In germline, CDR1 is MGHRA, CDR2 YSYEKL. The chain's CDR3 is CASSRLAGGFSNTGELFF. CDR3 DNA: TGCGCCAGCAGCCGACTAGCGGGAGGGTTTTCGAACACCGGGGAGCTGTTTTTT.

The chain joins TRBV10-3 to TRBJ2-7, with TRBD2 identical over 7 bases. CDR3 length: 14 residues. The germline V gene has CDR1 ENHRY and CDR2 SYGVKD. The V segment lost 5 bases and the J segment 2 bases; nucleotides outside the gene matches: 6. Written as DNA, the CDR3 is TGTGCCATCAGTCTAGATAGCGGGCCCTACGAGCAGTACTTC. Amino acids: CAISLDSGPYEQYF.

This clonotype was detected a few times. This rearrangement joins TRBV5-1 to TRBJ2-7, with D uncertain. This CDR3 is 14 amino acids long. Germline V CDR1 and CDR2: SGHRS, YFSETQ. V lost 1 base and J lost 4, with 12 bases in between. DNA for the CDR3: TGCGCCAGCAGCTTGCCAGAGACGGCATACGAGCAGTACTTC. It encodes CASSLPETAYEQYF.

The V gene is TRBV27, the J gene TRBJ2-4, with no clear D. The CDR3 runs 14 residues. Germline CDR1 is MNHEY and CDR2 is SMNVEV (reference sequence). V lost 7 bases to trimming and J lost 0 bases, with 10 bases between them. The CDR3 loop is CASTLTLAKNIQYF. CDR3 in DNA: TGTGCCAGCACTCTTACCCTAGCCAAAAACATTCAGTACTTC.

This clonotype was counted a few times. V usage is TRBV4-3 and J usage is TRBJ2-5; no firm D call. The CDR3 covers 15 residues. Trimming stripped 0 bases from V and 5 bases from J, with 13 bases between. Germline values: CDR1 LGHNA, CDR2 YSLEER. The CDR3 is CASSQDLDPLETQYF. CDR3 sequence (DNA): TGCGCCAGCAGCCAAGATTTAGATCCCCTGGAGACCCAGTACTTC.

This clonotype was counted ten times or more. The chain recombines TRBV12-3 or TRBV12-4 with TRBJ2-1, with D perhaps TRBD1 (5 bases). V lost 6 bases to trimming and J lost 5 bases, with 20 bases between them. The CDR3 length is 16 residues. The CDR3 nucleotides are TGTGCCAGCAGCCCGGGCAGGGAAGGCGGACACAATGAGCAGTTCTTC. Amino acids: CASSPGREGGHNEQFF.

CDR3 bases: TGTGCCAGCTTATCGCCCGAGAACAATGAGCAGTTCTTC. Translation gives CASLSPENNEQFF. The genes are TRBV11-2 and TRBJ2-1; D is unresolved. Germline lookup yields CDR1 SGHAT and CDR2 FQNNGV. Trimming left V 8 bases short and J 5 bases short, with 13 bases between. The CDR3 contains 13 residues.

This chain uses TRBV5-1 with TRBJ2-1, with a weak D call TRBD1 (6 bases). Germline-derived CDR1 and CDR2 are SGHRS and YFSETQ. V shed 7 bases and J shed 7 bases, with 18 bases lying between them. CDR3 length: 14 amino acids. The CDR3 here is CASPTGRGRNEQFF. The CDR3 DNA is TGCGCCAGCCCCACAGGGAGAGGTAGGAATGAGCAGTTCTTC.

The V gene is TRBV6-1, the J gene TRBJ1-1; D gene ambiguous. V was trimmed by 2 bases and J by 4 bases, leaving 11 bases between them. Germline CDR1 and CDR2: MNHNS and SASEGT. This CDR3 is built from 14 residues. The CDR3 loop reads CASSEMGRGTEAFF. The DNA for the CDR3 is TGTGCCAGCAGTGAAATGGGCCGGGGCACTGAAGCTTTCTTT.

This clonotype was found many times. The V call is TRBV7-8, the J call TRBJ2-7; no clear D. Trimming cost V 1 base and J 3 bases, with 7 bases left between them. The CDR3 extends over 13 amino acids. Per germline, CDR1 SGHVS and CDR2 FQNEAQ. The CDR3 nucleotides are TGTGCCAGCAGCTTAGTTGACGACTACGAGCAGTACTTC. It specifies CASSLVDDYEQYF.

This clonotype has more than one count but fewer than ten. The V and J genes are TRBV11-2 and TRBJ2-1, with 7 bases matching TRBD2. Germline CDR1 SGHAT, CDR2 FQNNGV. The CDR3 sequence is 15 residues long. The J segment lost 10 bases and the V segment lost 3 bases, leaving 12 bases of the junction unmatched. CDR3 coding DNA: TGTGCCAGCAGCTTGTACCAGGGAGGGGTAGGGGAGCAGTTCTTC. Amino acids: CASSLYQGGVGEQFF.

This chain joins TRBV4-3 and TRBJ1-5, with D uncertain. Trimming pared 1 base from V and 4 bases from J, leaving 8 bases between. The CDR3 runs to 14 residues. Germline V gives CDR1 LGHNA, CDR2 YSLEER. In DNA, the CDR3 is TGCGCCAGCAGCCAAGGGCAGCTAAATCAGCCCCAGCATTTT. Encoded protein: CASSQGQLNQPQHF.

The chain joins TRBV2 to TRBJ1-5, with D possibly matching TRBD1 (5 bases). The CDR3 runs to 15 residues. Trimming cost V 2 bases and J 3 bases, with 11 bases left between them. Germline V gives CDR1 SNHLY, CDR2 FYNNEI. This chain's CDR3 is CASSESRANNQPQHF. DNA of the CDR3: TGTGCCAGCAGTGAATCCAGGGCCAACAATCAGCCCCAGCATTTT.

The rearrangement uses TRBV24-1 and TRBJ2-4; D remains ambiguous. This CDR3 comprises 16 residues. Trimming left V 0 bases short and J 0 bases short, with 8 bases between. Germline CDR1 is KGHDR and CDR2 is SFDVKD. This CDR3 reads CATSDLRQVAKNIQYF. CDR3 sequence (DNA): TGTGCCACCAGTGATTTGAGGCAAGTAGCCAAAAACATTCAGTACTTC.

In this sample, this clonotype turned up many times. The J gene is TRBJ2-3, the V gene TRBV11-2, with a possible D match to TRBD2 (6 bases). V lost 2 bases to trimming and J lost 4 bases, with 19 bases between them. Looked up from germline, CDR1 is SGHAT and CDR2 is FQNNGV. The length of the CDR3 is 17 residues. CDR3 bases: TGTGCCAGCAGCTTATTTCCCCTACCGGGAGACTCAGATACGCAGTATTTT. Translation: CASSLFPLPGDSDTQYF.

The chain uses TRBV29-1 and TRBJ2-2; D unclear. CDR3 length: 13 residues. V shed 3 bases and J shed 1 base, with 6 bases lying between them. Germline V gene lookup returns CDR1 SQVTM and CDR2 ANQGSEA. CDR3 in amino acids: CSVEPGNTGELFF. The CDR3 nucleotides are TGCAGCGTTGAGCCAGGGAACACCGGGGAGCTGTTTTTT.

The chain links TRBV9 to TRBJ2-3; a weak D match, TRBD2 (6 bases). Germline loops: CDR1 SGDLS, CDR2 YYNGEE. This CDR3 spans 13 amino acids. V was trimmed by 3 bases and J by 1 base, leaving 6 bases between them. The CDR3 DNA is TGTGCCAGCAGCGCTAGCGGCACAGATACGCAGTATTTT. Translation: CASSASGTDTQYF.

This clonotype was counted between two and nine times. The CDR3 DNA follows: TGTGCCAGCAGTGATCGTCCCGGGACACTATCCTACGAGCAGTACTTC. Translation gives CASSDRPGTLSYEQYF. The J gene is TRBJ2-7, the V gene TRBV25-1; a possible D gene is TRBD1 (6 bases). There are 16 residues in the CDR3. The germline CDR1 and CDR2 sequences are MGHDK and SYGVNS. V was shortened by 3 bases and J by 1 base, with 16 bases between the two germline ends.

CDR3 sequence (DNA): TGTGCCAGCAGCTCCCTCCACGGCCTAGCCTCCTACGAGCAGTACTTC. Translation gives CASSSLHGLASYEQYF. This sequence joins TRBV7-9 and TRBJ2-7; D might be TRBD2 (5 bases). Germline CDR1 is SEHNR and CDR2 is FQNEAQ (reference sequence). Trimming stripped 4 bases from V and 0 bases from J, with 16 bases between. The CDR3 sequence is 16 residues long. Full variable domain (outside the CDR3, taken from reference TRBV7-9 and TRBJ2-7): DTGVSQNPRHKITKRGQNVTFRCDPISEHNRLYWYRQTLGQGPEFLTYFQNEAQLEKSRLLSDRFSAERPKGSFSTLEIQRTEQGDSAMYLCASSSLHGLASYEQYFGPGTRLTVT.

This chain links TRBV6-2 or TRBV6-3 with TRBJ1-1; D unresolved. Trimming took off 5 bases at V and 0 bases at J, with 13 bases between the two ends. This CDR3 region has 15 residues. From germline, CDR1 is MNHEY and CDR2 SVGEGT. The CDR3 sequence is CASSRGRHLNTEAFF. The CDR3 DNA reads as TGTGCCAGCAGTCGGGGAAGACATTTGAACACTGAAGCTTTCTTT.

The J gene is TRBJ2-3, the V gene TRBV20-1; a weak D match, TRBD2 (6 bases). The V end was cut by 3 bases, the J end by 5 bases, with 21 bases between. This CDR3 spans 16 amino acids. Germline-derived CDR1 and CDR2 are DFQATT and SNEGSKA (reference sequence). CDR3 nucleotides: TGCAGTGCTAGGCCCCCCCGGGACTGGCAAGTAGATACGCAGTATTTT. Protein sequence: CSARPPRDWQVDTQYF.

This clonotype was observed a few times. The rearrangement uses TRBV4-1 and TRBJ2-5, with D tentatively TRBD1 (5 bases). This CDR3 has 15 residues. Germline lookup yields CDR1 MGHRA and CDR2 YSYEKL. V shed 3 bases and J shed 4 bases, with 15 bases lying between them. The DNA for the CDR3 is TGCGCCAGCAGCCAGACAGTCAATTCCGGAGAGACCCAGTACTTC. Protein sequence: CASSQTVNSGETQYF.

V is TRBV3-1 and J is TRBJ1-1; 8 bases fit TRBD1. The junction had 5 bases not matched to a gene; V was cut back by 3 bases and J by 2 bases. The germline gives CDR1 LGHDT, CDR2 YNNKEL (reference sequence). CDR3 size: 15 residues. CDR3 sequence reads: CASSHLTGVNTEAFF. The CDR3 region has the DNA TGTGCCAGCAGCCATTTGACAGGGGTCAACACTGAAGCTTTCTTT.

This chain joins TRBV4-1 and TRBJ1-5; D not certain. V lost 4 bases and J 0 bases, leaving 10 bases between the germline ends. The CDR3 is 15 amino acids. Germline CDR1 reads MGHRA; CDR2 reads YSYEKL. The CDR3 loop reads CASSPGPYSNQPQHF. The DNA of the CDR3 is TGCGCCAGCAGCCCAGGACCGTATAGCAATCAGCCCCAGCATTTT.

The chain has TRBV29-1 and TRBJ2-1; 7 nucleotides agree with TRBD2. CDR3 length: 15 amino acids. Germline loops: CDR1 SQVTM, CDR2 ANQGSEA. Trimming cost V 3 bases and J 0 bases; bases outside gene matches: 5. The CDR3: CSVDSSGSSYNEQFF. DNA of the CDR3: TGCAGCGTTGATTCTAGCGGTAGCTCCTACAATGAGCAGTTCTTC.